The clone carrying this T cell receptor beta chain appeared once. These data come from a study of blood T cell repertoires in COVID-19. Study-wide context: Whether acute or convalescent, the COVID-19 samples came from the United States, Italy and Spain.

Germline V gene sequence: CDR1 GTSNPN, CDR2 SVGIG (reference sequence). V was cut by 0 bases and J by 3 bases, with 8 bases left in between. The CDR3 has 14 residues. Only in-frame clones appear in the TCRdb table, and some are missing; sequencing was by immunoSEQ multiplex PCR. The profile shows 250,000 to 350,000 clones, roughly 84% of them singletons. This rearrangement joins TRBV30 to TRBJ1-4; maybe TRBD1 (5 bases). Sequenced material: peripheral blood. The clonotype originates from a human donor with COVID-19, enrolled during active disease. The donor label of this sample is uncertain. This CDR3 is CAWSVGASNEKLFF. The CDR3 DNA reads TGTGCCTGGAGTGTTGGGGCATCTAATGAAAAACTGTTTTTT.